One sample yielded the 14 T cell receptor beta chains listed below, sequenced in a study of blood T cell repertoires in COVID-19. Sequencing was performed with immunoSEQ multiplex PCR; in TCRdb, only in-frame clones are kept and a portion is missing. The sample carries about 380,000 clones, 90% recorded once. Sequenced material: peripheral blood. The receptors shown here come from a man younger than 30 with active or convalescent COVID-19.

The chain recombines TRBV6-5 with TRBJ1-6; D may be TRBD1 (6 bases). The CDR3 length is 16 residues. Trimming pared 0 bases from V and 6 bases from J, leaving 12 bases between. The germline CDR1 and CDR2 sequences are MNHEY and SVGAGI. CDR3 loop: CASSYSWGQSNSPLHF. The CDR3 DNA reads as TGTGCCAGCAGTTACTCTTGGGGGCAAAGTAATTCACCCCTCCACTTT.

The gene calls are TRBV28 and TRBJ1-1; no clear D. In germline, CDR1 is MDHEN, CDR2 SYDVKM. V was pared by 5 bases and J by 2 bases, with 12 bases between. The length of the CDR3 is 14 residues. DNA for the CDR3: TGTGCCAGCAGTGCAAGGTCGGGTAACACTGAAGCTTTCTTT. It encodes CASSARSGNTEAFF.

V usage is TRBV7-3 and J usage is TRBJ2-1; 12 bases match TRBD2. The CDR3 loop spans 15 amino acids. CDR1 is SGHTA and CDR2 is FQGTGA in the germline V gene. Trimming removed 2 bases from V and 6 bases from J; junction bases left unmatched: 2. The CDR3 here is CASSLGLAGSNEQFF. The DNA for the CDR3 is TGTGCCAGCAGCTTAGGACTAGCGGGGAGCAATGAGCAGTTCTTC.

V is TRBV15 and J is TRBJ1-5; D is perhaps TRBD1 (6 bases). CDR3 length: 17 residues. From germline, CDR1 is LNHNV and CDR2 YYDKDF (reference sequence). The V gene lost 2 bases and the J gene lost 0 bases, with 14 bases spanning the gap. This CDR3 reads CATSRKTGSYSNQPQHF. In DNA, the CDR3 is TGTGCCACCAGCAGAAAAACAGGGAGCTATAGCAATCAGCCCCAGCATTTT.

This chain uses TRBV6-5 with TRBJ2-1, with 7 nucleotides matching TRBD2. The trim removed 6 bases at V and 6 bases at J, leaving 8 bases unmatched. CDR3 length equals 14 residues. Germline V gives CDR1 MNHEY, CDR2 SVGAGI. CDR3 sequence reads: CASRPSGKGNEQFF. The CDR3 nucleotides are TGTGCCAGCAGACCCAGCGGGAAGGGCAATGAGCAGTTCTTC.

The rearrangement joins TRBV4-2 to TRBJ1-1; tentative D call: TRBD1 (5 bases). V was clipped by 1 base and J by 10 bases, with 16 bases between them. Germline V CDR1 and CDR2: LGHNA, YNFKEQ. CDR3 length: 14 residues. The CDR3 DNA follows: TGTGCCAGCAGCCAAGTCGGGAGCCGGCAGGGAGCTTTCTTT. The encoded protein is CASSQVGSRQGAFF.

This chain connects TRBV4-1 to TRBJ1-5; 10 nucleotides match TRBD1. The V and J ends lost 0 bases and 6 bases, in that order; junction bases with no gene match: 8. The germline CDR1 and CDR2 sequences are MGHRA and YSYEKL. The CDR3 runs to 17 residues. CDR3 nucleotide sequence: TGCGCCAGCAGCCAAGAGGGGCCGGGACAGGGGTTTCAGCCCCAGCATTTT. Translation gives CASSQEGPGQGFQPQHF.

Of note for this clone: The same CDR3 can be traced to other DNA sequences in this sample. The chain joins TRBV6-2 or TRBV6-3 to TRBJ1-1, with a possible D match to TRBD1 (5 bases). The ends were cut back, 6 bases at V and 5 bases at J, with 10 bases in the middle. CDR1 MNHEY and CDR2 SVGEGT come from the germline V gene. This CDR3 is 12 amino acids long. The CDR3 reads CASSRGGTEAFF. The CDR3 nucleotides are TGTGCCAGCAGCCGGGGGGGGACTGAAGCTTTCTTT.

This clone appeared a single time. The same CDR3 can be traced to other DNA sequences in this sample. The chain links TRBV5-4 to TRBJ2-7; the D gene is possibly TRBD2 (6 bases). This CDR3 contains 15 residues. In germline, CDR1 is SGHNT, CDR2 YYREEE (reference sequence). Trimming pared 0 bases from V and 0 bases from J, leaving 10 bases between. CDR3 sequence reads: CASSLGGRSSYEQYF. CDR3 nucleotide sequence: TGTGCCAGCAGCTTGGGGGGGAGGAGCTCCTACGAGCAGTACTTC. The variable domain in full, completed from reference TRBV5-4 and TRBJ2-7, reads ETGVTQSPTHLIKTRGQQVTLRCSSQSGHNTVSWYQQALGQGPQFIFQYYREEENGRGNFPPRFSGLQFPNYSSELNVNALELDDSALYLCASSLGGRSSYEQYFGPGTRLTVT.

The count of this clone is one. The chain combines TRBV6-2 or TRBV6-3 with TRBJ1-2; perhaps TRBD1 as D (6 bases). Germline V gene sequence: CDR1 MNHEY, CDR2 SVGEGT. Trimming pared 6 bases from V and 2 bases from J, leaving 16 bases between. This CDR3 spans 15 amino acids. CDR3: CASSRLDSPNYGYTF. The CDR3 DNA reads TGTGCCAGCAGCCGCCTGGACAGTCCCAACTATGGCTACACCTTC.

This chain links TRBV3-1 (or the pseudogene TRBV3-2) with TRBJ2-5, with a weak D call TRBD2 (6 bases). The ends were cut back, 1 base at V and 4 bases at J, with 10 bases in the middle. The CDR3 totals 14 residues. Germline V CDR1 and CDR2: LGHDT, YNNKEL (reference sequence). In DNA, the CDR3 is TGTGCCAGCAGCCAAGTCACAGCGGGAGAGACCCAGTACTTC. Translated, it gives CASSQVTAGETQYF.

Only a few counts were recorded for this clone. This CDR3 is also generated by other DNA sequences in the sample. The V call is TRBV9, the J call TRBJ1-3, with D uncertain. Trimming removed 3 bases at V and 4 bases at J, with 8 bases between. Germline CDR1 SGDLS, CDR2 YYNGEE. The CDR3 spans 13 residues. Here the CDR3 reads CASSATGGNTIYF. The CDR3 region has the DNA TGTGCCAGCAGCGCGACGGGAGGAAACACCATATATTTT.

This chain links TRBV5-1 with TRBJ2-5; 9 nucleotides align to TRBD1. Germline V gene data show CDR1 as SGHRS and CDR2 as YFSETQ. The CDR3 covers 14 residues. V trimming: 5 bases; J trimming: 1 base; junction bases outside the gene matches: 3. The CDR3 coding sequence is TGCGCCAGCAGGCGGGACAGGGTCCAAGAGACCCAGTACTTC. This sequence encodes CASRRDRVQETQYF.

The chain links TRBV7-2 to TRBJ2-5, with 7 positions matching TRBD2. V lost 1 base to trimming and J lost 3 bases; unmatched junction nucleotides: 5. This CDR3 spans 15 amino acids. The germline CDR1 and CDR2 sequences are SGHTA and FQGNSA. The CDR3 here is CASSLEGTKEETQYF. In DNA form, the CDR3 reads TGTGCCAGCAGCTTAGAGGGGACTAAGGAAGAGACCCAGTACTTC.